The clone carrying this T cell receptor (beta chain) was seen ten or more times. This sample stems from a study of T cells of healthy individuals. TCRdb redid the calling of the 5' RACE reads with MiXCR, one entry per CDR3 protein. The profile covers fewer than 75,000 distinct CDR3 sequences, with under 20% appearing a single time and around 5.1% taken by the ten largest. Unmatched junction bases numbered 6, after V lost 0 bases and J lost 9 bases. CDR1 SGHRS and CDR2 YFSETQ come from the germline V gene. This CDR3 is built from 15 residues. The chain employs TRBV5-1 and TRBJ2-1; TRBD2 matches at 10 bases. The sequence came from a human donor in good health. CDR3 residues: CASSLASGSLGEQFF. In DNA, the CDR3 is TGCGCCAGCAGCTTGGCTAGCGGGAGCTTAGGTGAGCAGTTCTTC.